This T cell receptor beta chain was obtained from a study of OX40 agonist ivuxolimab in advanced cancers. Here immunoSEQ multiplex PCR was the method, and the copy in TCRdb shows in-frame clones only, minus some. The data show tens of thousands of clones, with around 90% seen just once and approximately 0.41% held by the top ten. A note on this clone: Other nucleotide sequences from this sample produce the same CDR3.

The timepoints at which blood was sampled were baseline, cycle 4 day 1, and cycle 7 day 1. The germline CDR1 and CDR2 sequences are MDHEN and SYDVKM. The CDR3 runs 15 residues. V shed 3 bases, J shed 1 base, and the junction held 5 bases outside the gene matches. The source of this sequence is an adult with an advanced solid tumor such as melanoma, head and neck, liver or kidney cancer. The sequenced sample was CD4+ or CD8+ T cells sorted from blood, obtained in a trial of the OX40 agonist ivuxolimab. V gene TRBV28 combines with J gene TRBJ2-7, with 8 positions matching TRBD1. CDR3 loop: CASSFRTGWSYEQYF. The CDR3 bases are TGTGCCAGCAGTTTTCGGACAGGGTGGTCCTACGAGCAGTACTTC.